Listed below are T cell receptor beta chains from one sample, sequenced in a study of T-cell memory formation after mild COVID-19. One entry per CDR3 protein, called by TCRdb with MiXCR from the 5' RACE reads. Here the sample spans hundreds of thousands of distinct CDR3 sequences, 15% being singletons. The source material was PBMCs or a T cell subset sorted from them (not recorded which). These receptors originate from an adult woman who had mild COVID-19 (a few samples of this study predate the infection). Cell type and time point are not known. CDR3s include the opening cysteine and the closing phenylalanine or tryptophan. Each record gives: D gene, J gene, V gene, clone size, CDR3 protein, CDR3 DNA. D genes are given only for firm matches. Clone size is shown for a subset of rows, as once, few, many or a class of expanded clone.

d_call: .; j_call: TRBJ1-1; v_call: TRBV7-9; clone_size: few; cdr3_aa: CASSLTGSNTEAFF; cdr3_nt: TGTGCCAGCAGCTTAACAGGGTCGAACACTGAAGCTTTCTTT
d_call: .; j_call: TRBJ1-2; v_call: TRBV7-3; clone_size: .; cdr3_aa: CASSLRGMDGYTF; cdr3_nt: TGTGCCAGCAGCTTACGGGGGATGGACGGCTACACCTTC
d_call: .; j_call: TRBJ1-2; v_call: TRBV20-1; clone_size: .; cdr3_aa: CSASIGELSTF; cdr3_nt: TGCAGTGCTAGTATTGGGGAGCTCTCCACCTTC
d_call: TRBD2; j_call: TRBJ2-5; v_call: TRBV11-2; clone_size: .; cdr3_aa: CASEWSSGTRTQYF; cdr3_nt: TGTGCCAGCGAGTGGTCTAGCGGGACACGGACCCAGTACTTC
d_call: TRBD2; j_call: TRBJ2-5; v_call: TRBV5-1; clone_size: .; cdr3_aa: CASSATSGGETQYF; cdr3_nt: TGCGCCAGCAGCGCCACTTCGGGGGGGGAGACCCAGTACTTC
d_call: .; j_call: TRBJ2-1; v_call: TRBV5-4; clone_size: few; cdr3_aa: CASTSGQGIPNEQFF; cdr3_nt: TGTGCCAGCACCTCGGGGCAGGGGATTCCCAATGAGCAGTTCTTC
d_call: TRBD2; j_call: TRBJ2-1; v_call: TRBV20-1; clone_size: .; cdr3_aa: CSARLTNSGTSGGIYNEQFF; cdr3_nt: TGCAGTGCTAGATTGACCAATTCCGGGACTAGCGGGGGGATTTACAATGAGCAGTTCTTC
d_call: TRBD2; j_call: TRBJ2-1; v_call: TRBV18; clone_size: few; cdr3_aa: CASSRPASGGRNEQFF; cdr3_nt: TGTGCCAGCTCACGCCCGGCTAGCGGGGGTCGAAATGAGCAGTTCTTC
d_call: TRBD1; j_call: TRBJ1-4; v_call: TRBV5-6; clone_size: .; cdr3_aa: CASRGQENEKLFF; cdr3_nt: TGTGCCAGCAGGGGACAGGAGAATGAAAAACTGTTTTTT
d_call: .; j_call: TRBJ2-3; v_call: TRBV7-2; clone_size: .; cdr3_aa: CASSPERATDTQYF; cdr3_nt: TGTGCCAGCAGCCCTGAGCGGGCAACAGATACGCAGTATTTT
d_call: .; j_call: TRBJ1-1; v_call: TRBV3-1; clone_size: .; cdr3_aa: CASSQVGNTEAFF; cdr3_nt: TGTGCCAGCAGCCAGGTAGGAAACACTGAAGCTTTCTTT
d_call: .; j_call: TRBJ1-5; v_call: TRBV12-3/TRBV12-4; clone_size: .; cdr3_aa: CASSFMGGNQPQHF; cdr3_nt: TGTGCCAGCAGTTTCATGGGTGGGAATCAGCCCCAGCATTTT
d_call: TRBD1; j_call: TRBJ2-3; v_call: TRBV20-1; clone_size: once; cdr3_aa: CSAPGTGRPDTQYF; cdr3_nt: TGCAGTGCCCCCGGGACAGGGAGGCCAGATACGCAGTATTTT
d_call: .; j_call: TRBJ2-3; v_call: TRBV19; clone_size: .; cdr3_aa: CASQHMASRTDTQYF; cdr3_nt: TGTGCCAGTCAGCATATGGCCAGCCGCACAGATACGCAGTATTTT
d_call: TRBD2; j_call: TRBJ2-1; v_call: TRBV5-4; clone_size: few; cdr3_aa: CASSPDLAGAYNEQFF; cdr3_nt: TGTGCCAGCAGCCCGGACCTAGCGGGGGCTTACAATGAGCAGTTCTTC
d_call: .; j_call: TRBJ1-2; v_call: TRBV20-1; clone_size: .; cdr3_aa: CSAIDRGYYGYTF; cdr3_nt: TGCAGTGCTATAGACAGAGGCTACTATGGCTACACCTTC
d_call: .; j_call: TRBJ1-1; v_call: TRBV5-5; clone_size: few; cdr3_aa: CASSFQTNTEAFF; cdr3_nt: TGTGCCAGCAGCTTTCAGACGAACACTGAAGCTTTCTTT
d_call: .; j_call: TRBJ2-5; v_call: TRBV15; clone_size: few; cdr3_aa: CATSLDGRETQYF; cdr3_nt: TGTGCCACCAGTCTTGATGGGCGGGAGACCCAGTACTTC
d_call: .; j_call: TRBJ1-1; v_call: TRBV5-1; clone_size: many; cdr3_aa: CASSLRTVNTEAFF; cdr3_nt: TGCGCCAGCAGCTTGAGGACAGTGAACACTGAAGCTTTCTTT
d_call: TRBD2; j_call: TRBJ2-3; v_call: TRBV24-1; clone_size: few; cdr3_aa: CATSDQAGTDTQYF; cdr3_nt: TGTGCCACCAGTGATCAAGCGGGGACAGATACGCAGTATTTT
d_call: TRBD2; j_call: TRBJ2-2; v_call: TRBV9; clone_size: .; cdr3_aa: CASSDKRRGDTGELFF; cdr3_nt: TGTGCCAGCAGCGACAAAAGGCGGGGGGACACCGGGGAGCTGTTTTTT
d_call: .; j_call: TRBJ2-1; v_call: TRBV4-1; clone_size: .; cdr3_aa: CASSQDLRGTYNEQFF; cdr3_nt: TGCGCCAGCAGCCAAGACCTACGGGGGACTTACAATGAGCAGTTCTTC
d_call: TRBD2; j_call: TRBJ2-1; v_call: TRBV29-1; clone_size: few; cdr3_aa: CSVAGTSGSNEQFF; cdr3_nt: TGCAGCGTCGCCGGGACTAGCGGGAGCAATGAGCAGTTCTTC
d_call: TRBD1; j_call: TRBJ2-5; v_call: TRBV25-1; clone_size: .; cdr3_aa: CASSVPGGQETQYF; cdr3_nt: TGTGCCAGCAGTGTCCCAGGGGGCCAAGAGACCCAGTACTTC
d_call: .; j_call: TRBJ2-3; v_call: TRBV10-3; clone_size: .; cdr3_aa: CAISESGQDPQYF; cdr3_nt: TGTGCCATCAGTGAGAGTGGGCAGGATCCCCAGTATTTT
d_call: .; j_call: TRBJ1-2; v_call: TRBV29-1; clone_size: .; cdr3_aa: CSVGGRSYGYTF; cdr3_nt: TGCAGCGTTGGGGGGAGAAGTTATGGCTACACCTTC
d_call: TRBD2; j_call: TRBJ2-4; v_call: TRBV5-6; clone_size: few; cdr3_aa: CASSSGREIQYF; cdr3_nt: TGTGCCAGCAGTTCTGGGAGGGAAATTCAGTACTTC
d_call: .; j_call: TRBJ2-3; v_call: TRBV10-3; clone_size: .; cdr3_aa: CAISESRAQSTDTQYF; cdr3_nt: TGTGCCATCAGTGAGTCCAGGGCGCAGAGCACAGATACGCAGTATTTT
d_call: .; j_call: TRBJ2-3; v_call: TRBV12-2; clone_size: .; cdr3_aa: CASRSGLAGRTDTQYF; cdr3_nt: TGTGCAAGTCGCTCGGGACTAGCGGGCCGCACAGATACGCAGTATTTT
d_call: TRBD1; j_call: TRBJ1-1; v_call: TRBV12-3/TRBV12-4; clone_size: .; cdr3_aa: CASSPLPLTGSTEAFF; cdr3_nt: TGTGCCAGCAGTCCCCTACCCTTGACAGGGTCCACTGAAGCTTTCTTT
d_call: .; j_call: TRBJ1-6; v_call: TRBV24-1; clone_size: .; cdr3_aa: CATSQGGNNSPLHF; cdr3_nt: TGTGCCACCAGTCAAGGGGGGAATAATTCACCCCTCCACTTT
d_call: .; j_call: TRBJ2-7; v_call: TRBV12-3/TRBV12-4; clone_size: few; cdr3_aa: CASRMGEGSYEQYF; cdr3_nt: TGTGCCAGCAGGATGGGTGAGGGGTCCTACGAGCAGTACTTC
d_call: .; j_call: TRBJ2-5; v_call: TRBV5-4; clone_size: few; cdr3_aa: CASRIEETQYF; cdr3_nt: TGTGCCAGCAGGATTGAAGAGACCCAGTACTTC
d_call: .; j_call: TRBJ2-5; v_call: TRBV7-8; clone_size: .; cdr3_aa: CASSLHKETQYF; cdr3_nt: TGTGCCAGCAGCTTACATAAAGAGACCCAGTACTTC
d_call: TRBD1; j_call: TRBJ1-2; v_call: TRBV20-1; clone_size: .; cdr3_aa: CSALLLQTGDYGYTF; cdr3_nt: TGCAGTGCTCTTCTTCTTCAGACAGGGGACTATGGCTACACCTTC
d_call: TRBD1; j_call: TRBJ2-1; v_call: TRBV19; clone_size: few; cdr3_aa: CASSGTGSIAEQFF; cdr3_nt: TGTGCCAGTAGTGGGACAGGGTCAATCGCTGAGCAGTTCTTC
d_call: TRBD1; j_call: TRBJ1-1; v_call: TRBV25-1; clone_size: .; cdr3_aa: CATTDRGTEAFF; cdr3_nt: TGTGCCACTACAGACAGGGGGACTGAAGCTTTCTTT
d_call: .; j_call: TRBJ1-5; v_call: TRBV29-1; clone_size: .; cdr3_aa: CSVAGGDQPQHF; cdr3_nt: TGCAGCGTTGCCGGTGGGGATCAGCCCCAGCATTTT
d_call: TRBD1; j_call: TRBJ1-6; v_call: TRBV6-5; clone_size: many; cdr3_aa: CASSYQQGATYNSPLHF; cdr3_nt: TGTGCCAGCAGTTACCAGCAGGGGGCCACGTATAATTCACCCCTCCACTTT
d_call: TRBD2; j_call: TRBJ2-1; v_call: TRBV12-3/TRBV12-4; clone_size: .; cdr3_aa: CASSLDWSRLAGVASYNEQFF; cdr3_nt: TGTGCCAGCAGTTTAGATTGGTCTAGACTAGCGGGGGTCGCCAGTTACAATGAGCAGTTCTTC
d_call: TRBD1; j_call: TRBJ1-2; v_call: TRBV20-1; clone_size: .; cdr3_aa: CSASLGTGYGYTF; cdr3_nt: TGCAGTGCCTCCCTTGGGACAGGGTATGGCTACACCTTC
d_call: .; j_call: TRBJ2-7; v_call: TRBV12-3/TRBV12-4; clone_size: .; cdr3_aa: CASSSLGDEQYF; cdr3_nt: TGTGCCAGCAGTTCCCTAGGTGACGAGCAGTACTTC
d_call: TRBD2; j_call: TRBJ2-3; v_call: TRBV7-3; clone_size: few; cdr3_aa: CASSLLSGGADTQYF; cdr3_nt: TGTGCCAGCAGCTTATTAAGCGGGGGCGCGGATACGCAGTATTTT
d_call: .; j_call: TRBJ1-2; v_call: TRBV6-2/TRBV6-3; clone_size: .; cdr3_aa: CASRRTEASAGYTF; cdr3_nt: TGTGCCAGCAGACGGACAGAGGCCTCGGCTGGCTACACCTTC